Shown below are 26 T cell receptor beta chains from a single sample sequenced in a study of blood T cell repertoires in COVID-19 (dated by TCRdb to 2018 to 2020). Library method: the immunoSEQ multiplex PCR assay. Not all clones reach the TCRdb copy of this immuneACCESS table, which keeps in-frame sequences only. Checked studies attribute under half of the gap to unresolved V genes and leave the rest unexplained. The sample data list approximately 93,000 clones, and around 74% of these were observed just once. The ten top clones hold 3% to 4.5% of the sample. Sequencing used peripheral blood. These receptors all stem from a man in his sixties or seventies with COVID-19, enrolled during active disease.

This clone was seen more than once but under ten times. The chain is built from TRBV7-2 and TRBJ1-5, with D unclear. Germline-derived CDR1 and CDR2 are SGHTA and FQGNSA. The CDR3 covers 16 residues. V shed 2 bases and J shed 2 bases, with 13 bases lying between them. This CDR3 reads CASSLSYSIRNQPQHF. The CDR3 DNA sequence: TGTGCCAGCAGCTTAAGTTACTCCATTCGCAATCAGCCCCAGCATTTT. The whole variable domain, remainder taken from reference TRBV7-2 and TRBJ1-5, is GAGVSQSPSNKVTEKGKDVELRCDPISGHTALYWYRQSLGQGLEFLIYFQGNSAPDKSGLPSDRFSAERTGGSVSTLTIQRTQQEDSAVYLCASSLSYSIRNQPQHFGDGTRLSIL.

This clone is a singleton in its sample. The rearrangement links TRBV5-1 to TRBJ2-1; possible D gene TRBD2, 5 bases. CDR1 is SGHRS and CDR2 is YFSETQ in the germline V gene. The CDR3 spans 15 residues. Trimming stripped 4 bases from V and 4 bases from J, with 15 bases between. CDR3 sequence (DNA): TGCGCCAGCAGCCCCCGTCGGGATTTTTACAATGAGCAGTTCTTC. Amino acid sequence: CASSPRRDFYNEQFF.

This clone was observed a handful of times. The chain uses TRBV7-3 and TRBJ1-3; 9 positions agree with TRBD1. V was clipped by 5 bases and J by 8 bases; unmatched bases: 4. The CDR3 extends over 13 amino acids. From germline, CDR1 is SGHTA and CDR2 FQGTGA. CDR3 nucleotide sequence: TGTGCCAGCAGCGCGGGACAGGGAGACACCATATATTTT. This encodes CASSAGQGDTIYF.

The rearrangement uses TRBV7-2 and TRBJ2-7, with 8 positions matching TRBD1. Germline loops: CDR1 SGHTA, CDR2 FQGNSA. The CDR3 is 12 residues long. V shed 6 bases and J 8 bases; nucleotides not matched to a gene: 6. The DNA for the CDR3 is TGTGCCAGCAGTTCGGACAGGGTCAAGCAGTACTTC. This translates into CASSSDRVKQYF.

The chain has TRBV5-1 and TRBJ2-3, with 10 bases aligning to TRBD1. The germline V gene has CDR1 SGHRS and CDR2 YFSETQ. V lost 7 bases to trimming and J lost 3 bases; unmatched junction nucleotides: 2. This CDR3 region has 13 residues. The CDR3 DNA reads as TGCGCCAGCCGACAGGGGGCAACAGATACGCAGTATTTT. As protein: CASRQGATDTQYF. The full variable domain, rest sourced from reference TRBV5-1 and TRBJ2-3, is KAGVTQTPRYLIKTRGQQVTLSCSPISGHRSVSWYQQTPGQGLQFLFEYFSETQRNKGNFPGRFSGRQFSNSRSEMNVSTLELGDSALYLCASRQGATDTQYFGPGTRLTVL.

This clone was picked up one time. This chain joins TRBV18 and TRBJ1-5; tentative D call: TRBD1 (6 bases). Germline-derived CDR1 and CDR2 are KGHSH and LQKENI. This CDR3 is 14 amino acids long. V shed 5 bases and J shed 2 bases, with 10 bases lying between them. CDR3: CASSGGAGNQPQHF. DNA for the CDR3: TGTGCCAGCTCAGGGGGCGCGGGCAATCAGCCCCAGCATTTT.

Only one count was recorded for this clone. V is TRBV7-9 and J is TRBJ2-5; D call uncertain. The V end lost 3 bases, the J end lost 1 base, and 6 bases lay between the germline ends. Germline CDR1 SEHNR, CDR2 FQNEAQ (reference sequence). The CDR3 extends over 13 amino acids. The CDR3 DNA reads TGTGCCAGCAGCTTCCGCGCCCAAGAGACCCAGTACTTC. Translating gives CASSFRAQETQYF. Variable domain in full (rest from reference TRBV7-9 and TRBJ2-5): DTGVSQNPRHKITKRGQNVTFRCDPISEHNRLYWYRQTLGQGPEFLTYFQNEAQLEKSRLLSDRFSAERPKGSFSTLEIQRTEQGDSAMYLCASSFRAQETQYFGPGTRLLVL.

The V and J genes are TRBV7-3 and TRBJ1-1, with D tentatively TRBD1 (5 bases). The V end was cut by 2 bases, the J end by 1 base, with 11 bases between. The CDR3 consists of 15 residues. Germline values: CDR1 SGHTA, CDR2 FQGTGA. The DNA for the CDR3 is TGTGCCAGCAGCTTAGGCCAGGGAGGGAACACTGAAGCTTTCTTT. This sequence encodes CASSLGQGGNTEAFF.

As for this clone: Compared with germline, one end of the junction differs, possibly owing to a read error. The chain is built from TRBV3-1 (or the pseudogene TRBV3-2) and TRBJ1-1; D gene unclear. From germline, CDR1 is LGHDT and CDR2 YNNKEL (reference sequence). This CDR3 contains 12 residues. CDR3 sequence: CASSRLNSEAFF. In DNA form, the CDR3 reads TGTGCCAGCAGCCGATTAAACAGTGAAGCTTTCTTT.

This clone was found a few times. The V and J genes are TRBV7-2 and TRBJ1-2; TRBD1 matches 8 bases. The CDR3 totals 14 residues. Per germline, CDR1 SGHTA and CDR2 FQGNSA. V dropped 5 bases and J dropped 5; count of bases not matched to a gene: 7. The CDR3 loop reads CASSLGTGGYGYTF. The CDR3 coding sequence is TGTGCCAGCAGCCTCGGGACAGGTGGTTATGGCTACACCTTC.

This clone was seen more than once but under ten times. This chain joins TRBV2 and TRBJ2-3; D unclear. This CDR3 is built from 12 residues. The germline V gene has CDR1 SNHLY and CDR2 FYNNEI. V was pared by 4 bases and J by 3 bases, with 5 bases between. CDR3: CASSVQTDTQYF. CDR3 bases: TGTGCCAGCAGTGTTCAGACAGATACGCAGTATTTT.

This clone has only a few counts. The chain combines TRBV10-3 with TRBJ1-2; no reliable D call. The CDR3 runs to 14 residues. Germline V gene sequence: CDR1 ENHRY, CDR2 SYGVKD. The V end lost 3 bases, the J end lost 7 bases, and 15 bases lay between the germline ends. As DNA, the CDR3 is TGTGCCATCAGTGAACAGCTTACCCGGGGTGGCTACACCTTC. Encoded protein: CAISEQLTRGGYTF.

V gene TRBV27 combines with J gene TRBJ1-5, with D unclear. CDR1 MNHEY and CDR2 SMNVEV come from the germline V gene (reference sequence). The CDR3 is made up of 13 amino acids. The V gene lost 4 bases and the J gene lost 3 bases, with 7 bases spanning the gap. DNA of the CDR3: TGTGCCAGCAGTTACAGAAACAATCAGCCCCAGCATTTT. Protein: CASSYRNNQPQHF.

V and J are TRBV28 and TRBJ2-7; D not certain. Germline V lookup: CDR1 MDHEN, CDR2 SYDVKM. V lost 5 bases, J lost 0 bases, and 11 bases lay in between. CDR3 length equals 14 residues. CDR3 nucleotide sequence: TGTGCCAGCAGTCCCGCCCTGAGCTCCTACGAGCAGTACTTC. Protein sequence: CASSPALSSYEQYF.

The chain combines TRBV28 with TRBJ1-2; 7 nucleotides align to TRBD1. With V trimmed by 5 bases and J by 1 base, 4 bases remained unmatched. The CDR3 totals 14 residues. Germline V gene lookup returns CDR1 MDHEN and CDR2 SYDVKM. The CDR3 sequence: CASSPGTVNYGYTF. The DNA for the CDR3 is TGTGCCAGCAGTCCTGGGACAGTTAACTATGGCTACACCTTC.

This clone was seen once. The chain employs TRBV9 and TRBJ2-7; 8 nucleotides agree with TRBD2. The germline V gene has CDR1 SGDLS and CDR2 YYNGEE. After removal of 0 bases from V and 6 bases from J, the junction contained 8 bases not matched to a gene. This CDR3 comprises 15 residues. The CDR3 sequence: CASSVGPGGPIEQYF. The CDR3 nucleotides read TGTGCCAGCAGCGTAGGCCCGGGAGGGCCAATCGAGCAGTACTTC.

The gene calls are TRBV19 and TRBJ1-5, with D unresolved. Germline CDR1 reads LNHDA; CDR2 reads SQIVND (reference sequence). The V end was cut by 6 bases, the J end by 6 bases, with 6 bases between. The CDR3 extends over 11 amino acids. The CDR3 loop reads CASSFGQPQHF. CDR3 coding DNA: TGTGCCAGTAGCTTCGGTCAGCCCCAGCATTTT.

The chain recombines TRBV24-1 with TRBJ2-3; a weak D match, TRBD2 (7 bases). This CDR3 comprises 16 residues. Deletions cut 0 bases from V and 4 bases from J, with 13 bases between. Per the germline V gene, CDR1 is KGHDR and CDR2 is SFDVKD. This chain's CDR3 is CATSDLGGAEADTQYF. The CDR3 DNA follows: TGTGCCACCAGTGATTTGGGGGGGGCCGAGGCAGATACGCAGTATTTT.

This clone was counted between two and nine times. J is TRBJ2-7 and V is TRBV9; 10 nucleotides agree with TRBD1. CDR1 is SGDLS and CDR2 is YYNGEE in the germline V gene. CDR3 length equals 15 residues. After removal of 4 bases from V and 0 bases from J, the junction contained 4 bases not matched to a gene. CDR3 protein: CASSPGDRGSYEQYF. CDR3 bases: TGTGCCAGCAGCCCCGGGGACAGGGGCTCCTACGAGCAGTACTTC.

The chain couples TRBV6-2 or TRBV6-3 to TRBJ1-5; the D is unclear. CDR1 and CDR2 (germline): MNHEY, SVGEGT. The CDR3 runs to 17 residues. V was shortened by 0 bases and J by 1 base, with 13 bases between the two germline ends. CDR3 amino acids: CASSYSIAGSSNQPQHF. The DNA of the CDR3 is TGTGCCAGCAGTTACTCGATCGCAGGATCAAGCAATCAGCCCCAGCATTTT.

The J gene is TRBJ2-1, the V gene TRBV7-2; D may be TRBD2 (5 bases). V was shortened by 2 bases and J by 0 bases, with 14 bases between the two germline ends. Germline CDR1 reads SGHTA; CDR2 reads FQGNSA. The CDR3 length is 17 residues. CDR3 protein: CASSLQEARSSYNEQFF. The CDR3 DNA reads TGTGCCAGCAGCTTACAGGAGGCGCGGAGCTCCTACAATGAGCAGTTCTTC. Full variable domain (rest looked up from reference TRBV7-2 and TRBJ2-1): GAGVSQSPSNKVTEKGKDVELRCDPISGHTALYWYRQSLGQGLEFLIYFQGNSAPDKSGLPSDRFSAERTGGSVSTLTIQRTQQEDSAVYLCASSLQEARSSYNEQFFGPGTRLTVL.

V is TRBV29-1 and J is TRBJ2-3; D is uncertain. The germline V gene has CDR1 SQVTM and CDR2 ANQGSEA. Between the trimmed V and J ends, which lost 7 bases and 4 bases, there was a span of 18 bases. CDR3 length: 14 residues. CDR3 residues: CSAILGVRPDTQYF. In DNA form, the CDR3 reads TGCAGCGCTATTCTCGGAGTTAGGCCAGATACGCAGTATTTT.

The chain carries TRBV4-1 and TRBJ1-2; 7 bases are shared with TRBD1. Trimming cost V 3 bases and J 8 bases; bases outside gene matches: 9. This CDR3 region has 14 residues. In germline, CDR1 is MGHRA, CDR2 YSYEKL. CDR3 nucleotides: TGCGCCAGCAGCCAGGCTGACAGGGTCGGCGGCTACACCTTC. Translation gives CASSQADRVGGYTF.

V usage is TRBV6-1 and J usage is TRBJ1-1, with unresolved D. The V and J ends lost 3 bases and 7 bases respectively, with 12 bases between them. The CDR3 length is 13 residues. CDR1 is MNHNS and CDR2 is SASEGT in the germline V gene. The CDR3 sequence: CASSESYAREAFF. In DNA, the CDR3 is TGTGCCAGCAGTGAGTCTTACGCGCGTGAAGCTTTCTTT.

The V call is TRBV2, the J call TRBJ1-1; 11 bases fit TRBD1. The V gene end was trimmed by 8 bases and the J gene end by 4 bases; junction bases not matched to a gene: 6. This CDR3 has 14 amino acids. Per the germline V gene, CDR1 is SNHLY and CDR2 is FYNNEI. In DNA form, the CDR3 reads TGTGCCAGCGCACGGGACAGGGGGTTCACTGAAGCTTTCTTT. Amino acid sequence: CASARDRGFTEAFF. The full variable domain, in which reference TRBV2 and TRBJ1-1 provide the parts outside the CDR3, is EPEVTQTPSHQVTQMGQEVILRCVPISNHLYFYWYRQILGQKVEFLVSFYNNEISEKSEIFDDQFSVERPDGSNFTLKIRSTKLEDSAMYFCASARDRGFTEAFFGQGTRLTVV.

This clone has a single count. The chain uses TRBV19 and TRBJ2-1; possible D gene TRBD2, 5 bases. The CDR3 covers 18 residues. Germline-derived CDR1 and CDR2 are LNHDA and SQIVND (reference sequence). Trimming stripped 1 base from V and 7 bases from J, with 23 bases between. The CDR3 is CASSIVGSSFTLGNEQFF. The DNA of the CDR3 is TGTGCCAGTAGTATAGTAGGTTCTAGCTTTACTCTAGGGAATGAGCAGTTCTTC.